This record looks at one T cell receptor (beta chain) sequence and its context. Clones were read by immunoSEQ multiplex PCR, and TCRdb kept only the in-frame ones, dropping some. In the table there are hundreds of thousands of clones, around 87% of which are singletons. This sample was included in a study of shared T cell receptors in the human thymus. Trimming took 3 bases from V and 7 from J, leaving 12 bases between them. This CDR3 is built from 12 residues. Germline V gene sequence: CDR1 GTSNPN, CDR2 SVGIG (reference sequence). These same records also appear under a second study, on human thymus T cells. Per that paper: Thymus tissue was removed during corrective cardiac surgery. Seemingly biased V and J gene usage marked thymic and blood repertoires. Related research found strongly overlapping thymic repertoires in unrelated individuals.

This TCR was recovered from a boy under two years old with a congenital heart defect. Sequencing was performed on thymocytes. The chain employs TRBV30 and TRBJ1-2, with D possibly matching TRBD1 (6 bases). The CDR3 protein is CAWRQRGFGYTF. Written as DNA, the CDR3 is TGTGCCTGGAGACAAAGGGGGTTTGGCTACACCTTC.